Following are 24 T cell receptor beta chains from one sample sequenced in a study of blood T cells in healthy people across ages. Using a J-beta primer mix together with a sample-barcoded 5' primer, a second PCR was run for roughly 6 to 11 cycles. TCRdb re-derived calls from the 5' RACE reads in MiXCR, one entry per CDR3 protein. The table has about 670,000 distinct CDR3 sequences, approximately 52% seen once; the top ten hold around an eighth. Sequencing was done on a sample of blood. These receptor sequences come from a woman older than 75 in good health.

This clonotype was observed a handful of times. This sequence joins TRBV5-1 and TRBJ2-2; D is unclear. CDR1 SGHRS and CDR2 YFSETQ come from the germline V gene. This CDR3 has 13 amino acids. V lost 6 bases, J lost 5 bases, and 11 bases lay in between. The CDR3 protein is CASTHGPTGELFF. The CDR3 DNA reads TGCGCCAGCACCCACGGTCCTACCGGGGAGCTGTTTTTT.

V is TRBV7-2 and J is TRBJ2-6; D unclear. There are 15 residues in the CDR3. Germline loops: CDR1 SGHTA, CDR2 FQGNSA. Between the trimmed V and J ends, which lost 0 bases and 0 bases, there was a span of 3 bases. The CDR3 sequence is CASSLAVSGANVLTF. The CDR3 nucleotides read TGTGCCAGCAGCTTAGCCGTCTCTGGGGCCAACGTCCTGACTTTC.

Points on this clonotype: A read error may account for a junction end that differs from germline. The chain uses TRBV4-1 and TRBJ1-2; TRBD1 matches 9 bases. The germline V gene encodes CDR1 MGHRA and CDR2 YSYEKL. This CDR3 region has 17 residues. Written as DNA, the CDR3 is TGCGCCAGCAGCCAAGGGAACGGACCGGGACAGGGCTATAGCTACACCTTC. Translated: CASSQGNGPGQGYSYTF.

This clonotype showed up just a few times. V gene TRBV30 combines with J gene TRBJ2-3, with TRBD2 as a possible D gene (5 bases). Trimming left V 2 bases short and J 2 bases short, with 11 bases between. This CDR3 has 14 amino acids. The V gene's germline CDR1 is GTSNPN and CDR2 SVGIG (reference sequence). The CDR3 nucleotides read TGTGCCTGGAGTATCCCCGGGGTCACAGATACGCAGTATTTT. It translates to CAWSIPGVTDTQYF.

Concerning this clonotype itself: Given a much more abundant clone one base away, this may be a read error. The chain recombines TRBV7-3 with TRBJ2-3; no clear D. This CDR3 region has 14 residues. The germline V gene encodes CDR1 SGHTA and CDR2 FQGTGA. For the CDR3, the DNA is TGTGCCCGCAGCCAAACCCGGCTGGCGGATACGCAGTATTTT. Its protein product is CARSQTRLADTQYF.

This chain joins TRBV6-5 and TRBJ1-5, with D perhaps TRBD1 (5 bases). Trimming removed 5 bases from V and 7 bases from J, with 18 bases in between. The CDR3 is 15 amino acids. Germline values: CDR1 MNHEY, CDR2 SVGAGI. The CDR3 here is CASSAGTRTSQPQHF. In nucleotides, the CDR3 is TGTGCCAGCAGTGCCGGGACTCGGACCAGCCAGCCCCAGCATTTT.

This clonotype has at least ten counts. V gene TRBV28 combines with J gene TRBJ2-3; perhaps TRBD2 as D (6 bases). The CDR3 runs 13 residues. Germline assignment: CDR1 MDHEN and CDR2 SYDVKM. Trimming cost V 11 bases and J 2 bases, with 14 bases left between them. The CDR3 here is CACSGRNTDTQYF. The CDR3 bases are TGTGCCTGTAGCGGCCGGAACACAGATACGCAGTATTTT.

The rearrangement joins TRBV5-1 to TRBJ1-2; the D gene is possibly TRBD1 (6 bases). The V gene's germline CDR1 is SGHRS and CDR2 YFSETQ. The V and J ends lost 4 bases and 6 bases respectively, with 19 bases between them. There are 15 residues in the CDR3. This CDR3 is CASSADRIIADGYTF. The CDR3 DNA reads as TGCGCCAGCAGCGCGGACAGAATAATCGCCGATGGCTACACCTTC.

As concerns this clonotype: A much larger clone lies one base from this, so it may be a read error. V is TRBV2 and J is TRBJ2-1; no clear D gene. The V and J ends lost 5 bases and 7 bases respectively, with 9 bases between them. The CDR3 covers 12 residues. CDR1 and CDR2 (germline): SNHLY, FYNNEI. The CDR3 bases are TGTGCCAGCAGTCGCAGCTTTAATGAGCAGTTCTTC. Its translation is CASSRSFNEQFF.

This chain joins TRBV20-1 and TRBJ2-3; a possible D gene is TRBD2 (5 bases). The CDR3 length is 16 residues. V lost 1 base to trimming and J lost 1 base, with 15 bases between them. CDR1 and CDR2 (germline): DFQATT, SNEGSKA (reference sequence). The CDR3 loop is CSARGPWRAGTDTQYF. CDR3 coding DNA: TGCAGTGCTAGAGGTCCCTGGCGGGCGGGCACAGATACGCAGTATTTT.

Comments on this clonotype: Since a much larger clone is just one base distant, this may be a read error. The rearrangement links TRBV9 to TRBJ2-1; 15 bases align to TRBD2. The J call may be in error: the DNA end matches TRBJ2-7 better. The CDR3 runs 18 residues. Germline V lookup: CDR1 SGDLS, CDR2 YYNGEE. CDR3 DNA: TGTGCCAGCAGCGTACGGACTAGCGGGAGGGCTTCCTACAATGAGCAGTACTTC. Protein sequence: CASSVRTSGRASYNEQYF.

The chain recombines TRBV6-5 with TRBJ2-5, with TRBD1 matching over 7 bases. Matching the DNA end better, TRBJ2-7 makes the J call doubtful. CDR1 MNHEY and CDR2 SVGAGI come from the germline V gene. The CDR3 consists of 16 residues. The CDR3: CASSYSHLGQTYEQYF. In DNA, the CDR3 is TGTGCCAGCAGTTATTCTCACCTGGGACAGACCTACGAGCAGTACTTC.

V usage is TRBV28 and J usage is TRBJ2-1; 9 bases line up with TRBD1. The length of the CDR3 is 14 residues. The trim removed 3 bases at V and 8 bases at J, leaving 5 bases unmatched. CDR1 is MDHEN, CDR2 SYDVKM, per germline. CDR3 loop: CASSLGTGYDEQFF. The CDR3 nucleotides are TGTGCCAGCAGTTTGGGGACAGGGTACGATGAGCAGTTCTTC.

Comments on this clonotype: A much larger clone lies a single base off, so this may be a read error. This chain connects TRBV4-1 to TRBJ2-4; perhaps D is TRBD1 or TRBD2 (5 bases each). TRBJ2-7 matches the DNA end more closely, so the J call is doubtful. The CDR3 loop spans 15 amino acids. CDR1 and CDR2 (germline): MGHRA, YSYEKL. The CDR3 bases are TGCGCCAGCAGCCAGCTTGGTGGCAGGGACCGCGAGCAGTACTTC. Amino acids: CASSQLGGRDREQYF.

This chain links TRBV29-1 with TRBJ2-3; 8 nucleotides line up with TRBD1. Germline lookup yields CDR1 SQVTM and CDR2 ANQGSEA. The CDR3 is 15 amino acids. V lost 4 bases to trimming and J lost 1 base; unmatched junction nucleotides: 7. This chain's CDR3 is CSVGSQGAGTDTQYF. CDR3 nucleotides: TGCAGCGTTGGATCTCAGGGGGCTGGCACAGATACGCAGTATTTT.

For this clonotype: A much larger clone sits a single nucleotide away, making a read error possible. The chain combines TRBV10-3 with TRBJ1-2; the match to TRBD1 covers 8 bases. Germline lookup yields CDR1 ENHRY and CDR2 SYGVKD. The CDR3 covers 12 residues. The CDR3 coding sequence is TGTGCCATCAATGAGGACAGGGCTGGCTACACCTTC. This translates into CAINEDRAGYTF.

This chain uses TRBV30 with TRBJ2-1; the D gene is possibly TRBD1 (5 bases). CDR1 is GTSNPN, CDR2 SVGIG, per germline (reference sequence). The CDR3 spans 13 residues. The ends were cut back, 6 bases at V and 10 bases at J, with 19 bases in the middle. CDR3 loop: CACTVRPAGEQFF. The CDR3 DNA follows: TGTGCCTGCACTGTGCGCCCAGCAGGGGAGCAGTTCTTC.

In its sample, this clonotype was seen a few times. This may stem from a read error, because a much larger clone lies one nucleotide away. The rearrangement uses TRBV20-1 and TRBJ2-3; perhaps TRBD2 as D (6 bases). The germline V gene encodes CDR1 DFQATT and CDR2 SNEGSKA (reference sequence). The CDR3 totals 15 residues. The V and J ends lost 0 bases and 7 bases respectively, with 17 bases between them. The CDR3 bases are TGCAGTGCTAGAGATGGGCGGGGTTCGAAGAATACGCAGTATTTT. This gives the protein CSARDGRGSKNTQYF.

This clonotype was recorded at least ten times. The chain links TRBV2 to TRBJ2-1; D perhaps matches TRBD2 (5 bases). Germline V gene data show CDR1 as SNHLY and CDR2 as FYNNEI. The CDR3 loop spans 12 amino acids. Trimming left V 6 bases short and J 9 bases short, with 12 bases between. CDR3 sequence: CASRRVIPEQFF. CDR3 DNA: TGTGCCAGCAGGCGGGTTATCCCTGAGCAGTTCTTC.

The CDR3 region is CASSQGVQRTQETQYF. For the CDR3, the DNA is TGTGCCAGCAGCCAAGGGGTACAGCGGACCCAAGAGACCCAGTACTTC. This chain links TRBV4-2 with TRBJ2-5; TRBD2 is a possible D gene (5 bases). The V end lost 1 base, the J end lost 1 base, and 13 bases lay between the germline ends. This CDR3 is 16 amino acids long. Germline CDR1 is LGHNA and CDR2 is YNFKEQ.

A few counts support this clonotype. J is TRBJ1-1 and V is TRBV5-1; 7 bases align to TRBD1. CDR1 is SGHRS and CDR2 is YFSETQ in the germline V gene. The length of the CDR3 is 13 residues. With 5 bases clipped from V and 8 bases from J, the junction kept 9 bases outside the gene matches. The CDR3 here is CASRRWDRTEAFF. CDR3 bases: TGCGCCAGCAGACGGTGGGACAGAACCGAAGCTTTCTTT.

This clonotype appeared a few times. The chain is built from TRBV12-3 or TRBV12-4 and TRBJ1-5; D is possibly TRBD1 (6 bases). Trimming took off 8 bases at V and 6 bases at J, with 11 bases between the two ends. The CDR3 consists of 12 residues. This CDR3 reads CASSGASQPQHF. The CDR3 DNA follows: TGTGCCAGCTCAGGGGCGAGTCAGCCCCAGCATTTT.

This clonotype was seen a few times. The chain has TRBV14 and TRBJ2-7; no definite D call. The CDR3 consists of 14 residues. The germline CDR1 and CDR2 sequences are SGHDN and FVKESK. V was shortened by 0 bases and J by 4 bases, with 10 bases between the two germline ends. CDR3 loop: CASSQEIYGYEQYF. The CDR3 region has the DNA TGTGCCAGCAGCCAAGAAATCTATGGGTACGAGCAGTACTTC.

V is TRBV3-1 and J is TRBJ1-5, with TRBD1 as a possible D gene (6 bases). Germline V gives CDR1 LGHDT, CDR2 YNNKEL (reference sequence). Trimming left V 4 bases short and J 5 bases short, with 12 bases between. The CDR3 length is 14 residues. The CDR3: CASSRAGADQPQHF. The CDR3 bases are TGTGCCAGCAGCCGAGCAGGGGCCGATCAGCCCCAGCATTTT.